A single count supports the clone carrying this T cell receptor (beta chain). The data belong to a study of blood T cell repertoires in COVID-19. Study information: T cells, B-cell-depleted T cells, or PBMCs provided the cDNA or gDNA that served as material.

Trimming took off 1 base at V and 1 base at J, with 10 bases between the two ends. Germline V gene sequence: CDR1 SGHNT, CDR2 YENEEA. The CDR3 spans 16 residues. Using immunoSEQ multiplex PCR, the repertoire was profiled, and TCRdb retains in-frame clones only, with some absent. The sample lists 200,000 to 300,000 clones, about 88% occurring once. J is TRBJ2-2 and V is TRBV11-3; D is undetermined. The sequence came from a woman aged 55-75 years with COVID-19, enrolled during active disease. Sequencing was carried out using peripheral blood. The CDR3 region is CASSLGGQLNTGELFF. The CDR3 DNA sequence: TGTGCCAGCAGCTTAGGTGGGCAGCTGAACACCGGGGAGCTGTTTTTT.